Following are 31 T cell receptor beta chains from one sample sequenced in a study of blood T cell repertoires in COVID-19. This table comes from immunoSEQ multiplex PCR, and its TCRdb copy is limited to in-frame clones, with some not included. In the table there are 150,000 to 200,000 clones, approximately 80% of which are singletons. The sequenced material came from PBMCs or T cells enriched from blood (not recorded which). Source of these receptors: a man in his forties who had recovered from COVID-19.

The J gene is TRBJ1-6, the V gene TRBV4-2, with 9 bases that match TRBD1. V lost 4 bases to trimming and J lost 8 bases; unmatched junction nucleotides: 0. CDR1 is LGHNA and CDR2 is YNFKEQ in the germline V gene. The length of the CDR3 is 13 residues. CDR3 DNA: TGTGCCAGCAGCCGGACAGGGGATTCACCCCTCCACTTT. As protein: CASSRTGDSPLHF.

This chain links TRBV5-5 with TRBJ1-2, with D uncertain. From germline, CDR1 is SGHKS and CDR2 YYEKEE (reference sequence). CDR3 length: 14 residues. The germline V and J ends were trimmed by 4 bases and 0 bases, with 10 bases remaining between them. In DNA form, the CDR3 reads TGTGCCAGCAGCCCCCAGGAAACTAACTATGGCTACACCTTC. Translated, it gives CASSPQETNYGYTF.

J is TRBJ2-1 and V is TRBV5-1; D might be TRBD1 (6 bases). CDR3 length: 14 amino acids. V dropped 6 bases and J dropped 10 bases, with 20 bases sitting between them. Germline V gene lookup returns CDR1 SGHRS and CDR2 YFSETQ. The CDR3 DNA follows: TGCGCCAGCACCCAGTCCACGTCCGGGACAGAGCAGTTCTTC. This sequence encodes CASTQSTSGTEQFF.

In this sample, this clone turned up once. V gene TRBV29-1 combines with J gene TRBJ1-1; D not resolved. Germline loops: CDR1 SQVTM, CDR2 ANQGSEA. The CDR3 contains 13 residues. Trimming pared 6 bases from V and 0 bases from J, leaving 11 bases between. CDR3 residues: CSVSKLLNTEAFF. CDR3 coding DNA: TGCAGCGTATCCAAACTTCTGAACACTGAAGCTTTCTTT.

This sequence joins TRBV11-1 and TRBJ1-2; TRBD1 might be the D (6 bases). Trimming took off 2 bases at V and 6 bases at J, with 16 bases between the two ends. The CDR3 has 15 residues. Germline V gene sequence: CDR1 SGHAT, CDR2 FQDESV (reference sequence). The CDR3 loop reads CASSLSLVGTNGYTF. Written as DNA, the CDR3 is TGTGCCAGCAGCTTAAGCCTTGTTGGGACAAATGGCTACACCTTC.

CDR3 protein: CASSFPPGQNTEAFF. CDR3 nucleotides: TGTGCCAGCAGCTTTCCACCGGGACAGAACACTGAAGCTTTCTTT. The chain employs TRBV5-4 and TRBJ1-1; tentatively, D is TRBD1 (6 bases). Per germline, CDR1 SGHNT and CDR2 YYREEE (reference sequence). CDR3 size: 15 residues. Trimming removed 2 bases at V and 1 base at J, with 12 bases between.

The V call is TRBV2, the J call TRBJ1-6, with TRBD1 matching over 8 bases. There are 16 residues in the CDR3. Looked up from germline, CDR1 is SNHLY and CDR2 is FYNNEI. V shed 8 bases, J shed 0 bases, and the junction held 6 bases outside the gene matches. In nucleotides, the CDR3 is TGTGCCAGCCTCGGACAGGGCAGCTCCTATAATTCACCCCTCCACTTT. Its translation: CASLGQGSSYNSPLHF.

In its sample, this clone was seen once. The chain is built from TRBV4-1 and TRBJ2-2, with D unclear. CDR1 and CDR2 (germline): MGHRA, YSYEKL. The germline V and J ends were trimmed by 3 bases and 0 bases, with 8 bases remaining between them. The CDR3 length is 15 residues. CDR3 bases: TGCGCCAGCAGCCAGTTGACTCCGAACACCGGGGAGCTGTTTTTT. It specifies CASSQLTPNTGELFF.

The genes are TRBV10-3 and TRBJ1-6; D may be TRBD1 (6 bases). Trimming shortened V by 3 bases and J by 10 bases, and 16 bases separated the two germline ends. There are 15 residues in the CDR3. Germline lookup yields CDR1 ENHRY and CDR2 SYGVKD. The CDR3 reads CAISEQQGWESPLHF. The CDR3 DNA follows: TGTGCCATCAGTGAACAACAGGGTTGGGAATCACCCCTCCACTTT.

In this sample, this clone turned up a few times. The J gene is TRBJ2-5, the V gene TRBV10-3; D might be TRBD2 (7 bases). Germline V gene lookup returns CDR1 ENHRY and CDR2 SYGVKD. Trimming pared 0 bases from V and 1 base from J, leaving 12 bases between. The length of the CDR3 is 16 residues. For the CDR3, the DNA is TGTGCCATCAGTGAGTCAAGGGGGGGCCTCCAAGAGACCCAGTACTTC. This sequence encodes CAISESRGGLQETQYF.

This rearrangement joins TRBV7-6 to TRBJ2-6, with D possibly matching TRBD2 (5 bases). The V end lost 2 bases, the J end lost 2 bases, and 13 bases lay between the germline ends. CDR3 size: 17 residues. Germline CDR1 and CDR2: SGHVS and FNYEAQ. The CDR3 DNA sequence: TGTGCCAGCAGCTTAATTGGGAGCGTTGCTGGGGCCAACGTCCTGACTTTC. It yields the protein CASSLIGSVAGANVLTF.

This clone came up once. The chain joins TRBV7-3 to TRBJ2-5, with 12 bases aligning to TRBD2. J lost 2 bases, V lost 4 bases, and 2 bases had no gene match. In germline, CDR1 is SGHTA, CDR2 FQGTGA. The CDR3 length is 15 residues. The CDR3 loop reads CASSSGTSGQETQYF. The CDR3 DNA follows: TGTGCCAGCAGCTCCGGGACTAGCGGGCAAGAGACCCAGTACTTC.

V and J are TRBV5-4 and TRBJ1-2, with D uncertain. This CDR3 is 15 amino acids long. Germline-derived CDR1 and CDR2 are SGHNT and YYREEE (reference sequence). The V and J ends lost 4 bases and 6 bases respectively, with 19 bases between them. The CDR3: CASSPSRGTLDGYTF. In DNA, the CDR3 is TGTGCCAGCAGCCCTTCCCGCGGCACACTTGATGGCTACACCTTC.

V is TRBV10-3 and J is TRBJ2-1; the match to TRBD2 covers 12 bases. The CDR3 contains 14 residues. Germline V gives CDR1 ENHRY, CDR2 SYGVKD. The J segment lost 5 bases and the V segment lost 6 bases, leaving 2 bases of the junction unmatched. CDR3 DNA: TGTGCCATCAGGAGACTAGCGGGGGACAATGAGCAGTTCTTC. It specifies CAIRRLAGDNEQFF.

This clone was recorded a few times. The chain couples TRBV6-5 to TRBJ2-5; D might be TRBD2 (5 bases). V was pared by 6 bases and J by 3 bases, with 17 bases between. The CDR3 is made up of 15 amino acids. Germline loops: CDR1 MNHEY, CDR2 SVGAGI. The DNA of the CDR3 is TGTGCCAGCAGCCTCATTGGCCTAGCTGAAGAGACCCAGTACTTC. Translation: CASSLIGLAEETQYF.

This rearrangement joins TRBV11-2 to TRBJ2-3, with D possibly being TRBD2 (6 bases). The CDR3 has 15 amino acids. Trimming left V 5 bases short and J 6 bases short, with 18 bases between. CDR1 is SGHAT, CDR2 FQNNGV, per germline. CDR3 bases: TGTGCCAGCAGCCCCTTTGCAGGTCGGGGGGATACGCAGTATTTT. This codes for CASSPFAGRGDTQYF.

This clone has a single count. The rearrangement uses TRBV30 and TRBJ1-3, with unresolved D. The CDR3 spans 14 residues. CDR1 is GTSNPN, CDR2 SVGIG, per germline (reference sequence). V lost 1 base and J 0 bases, leaving 7 bases between the germline ends. The DNA of the CDR3 is TGTGCCTGGAGTGAGGGAGGCTCTGGAAACACCATATATTTT. It yields the protein CAWSEGGSGNTIYF.

The rearrangement joins TRBV6-5 to TRBJ2-5, with TRBD1 matching over 11 bases. The germline V gene encodes CDR1 MNHEY and CDR2 SVGAGI. The CDR3 length is 14 residues. The J segment lost 2 bases and the V segment lost 6 bases, leaving 2 bases of the junction unmatched. DNA of the CDR3: TGTGCCAGCAGCTGGGACAGGGGGCAAGAGACCCAGTACTTC. This translates into CASSWDRGQETQYF.

The chain employs TRBV2 and TRBJ2-5; 7 bases agree with TRBD2. The germline V gene has CDR1 SNHLY and CDR2 FYNNEI. The CDR3 sequence is 14 residues long. With 6 bases clipped from V and 1 base from J, the junction kept 5 bases outside the gene matches. The CDR3 sequence is CASRGPGGQETQYF. The CDR3 bases are TGTGCCAGCAGGGGTCCGGGGGGCCAAGAGACCCAGTACTTC.

V gene TRBV5-1 combines with J gene TRBJ2-1; 11 bases line up with TRBD2. Per germline, CDR1 SGHRS and CDR2 YFSETQ. Trimming removed 3 bases from V and 5 bases from J; junction bases left unmatched: 4. The CDR3 is made up of 15 amino acids. CDR3 residues: CASSSVAGGNNEQFF. The CDR3 nucleotides read TGCGCCAGCAGCTCCGTAGCGGGGGGGAACAATGAGCAGTTCTTC.

The sample holds a few counts of this clone. The CDR3 DNA reads TGTGCCAGCACAAACCCGCGACAGTCTAACTATGGCTACACCTTC. Translation gives CASTNPRQSNYGYTF. The gene calls are TRBV5-4 and TRBJ1-2, with D maybe TRBD1 (5 bases). CDR1 is SGHNT, CDR2 YYREEE, per germline (reference sequence). The CDR3 contains 15 residues. V shed 6 bases and J shed 0 bases, with 15 bases lying between them.

The V call is TRBV6-2 or TRBV6-3, the J call TRBJ2-4, with D possibly TRBD1 on 6 matching bases. This CDR3 contains 13 residues. Trimming stripped 4 bases from V and 6 bases from J, with 10 bases between. In germline, CDR1 is MNHEY, CDR2 SVGEGT. As DNA, the CDR3 is TGTGCCAGCAGTTGGGACATCACAAACATTCAGTACTTC. It yields the protein CASSWDITNIQYF.

The genes are TRBV24-1 and TRBJ2-1; 8 nucleotides match TRBD2. CDR1 and CDR2 (germline): KGHDR, SFDVKD. The CDR3 extends over 15 amino acids. The V segment lost 3 bases and the J segment 2 bases; nucleotides outside the gene matches: 2. The CDR3 DNA is TGTGCCACCAGTGATCCGGGACTAGCCTACAATGAGCAGTTCTTC. Protein: CATSDPGLAYNEQFF.

The chain carries TRBV6-5 and TRBJ1-4; 10 bases align to TRBD1. CDR3 length: 15 residues. V was pared by 5 bases and J by 9 bases, with 9 bases of the junction left unmatched. CDR1 is MNHEY, CDR2 SVGAGI, per germline. CDR3 region: CASSPGQGDRKKLFF. The CDR3 bases are TGTGCCAGCAGTCCTGGACAGGGGGATAGAAAAAAACTGTTTTTT.

The chain couples TRBV30 to TRBJ1-1; the match to TRBD1 covers 7 bases. J lost 3 bases, V lost 2 bases, and 3 bases had no gene match. Per the germline V gene, CDR1 is GTSNPN and CDR2 is SVGIG (reference sequence). The CDR3 contains 13 residues. CDR3 coding DNA: TGTGCCTGGAGTAACCAGGGGGACACTGAAGCTTTCTTT. It is translated as CAWSNQGDTEAFF.

This chain joins TRBV29-1 and TRBJ2-1; 10 bases match TRBD1. The CDR3 totals 14 residues. Trimming removed 8 bases from V and 3 bases from J; junction bases left unmatched: 7. The germline CDR1 and CDR2 sequences are SQVTM and ANQGSEA. As DNA, the CDR3 is TGCAGCATTTTGGGACAGGGGTACTACAATGAGCAGTTCTTC. Its translation is CSILGQGYYNEQFF.

The rearrangement joins TRBV18 to TRBJ2-2; tentatively, D is TRBD1 (5 bases). V lost 3 bases and J 4 bases, leaving 12 bases between the germline ends. The CDR3 length is 15 residues. Germline CDR1 is KGHSH and CDR2 is LQKENI. The CDR3 nucleotides read TGTGCCAGCTCACCTGAACAGGATACCACCGGGGAGCTGTTTTTT. Amino acid sequence: CASSPEQDTTGELFF.

The chain is built from TRBV25-1 and TRBJ1-4, with a tentative D call TRBD1 (6 bases). V was shortened by 3 bases and J by 10 bases, with 21 bases between the two germline ends. CDR3 length: 16 amino acids. CDR1 is MGHDK, CDR2 SYGVNS, per germline. The CDR3 coding sequence is TGTGCCAGCAGTGAGTCCTTACAGGGCAGCCCCAGAAAACTGTTTTTT. Translated, it gives CASSESLQGSPRKLFF.

At least ten counts were recorded for this clone. The chain carries TRBV5-8 and TRBJ1-2; D is uncertain. Trimming removed 4 bases at V and 4 bases at J, with 14 bases between. This CDR3 spans 14 amino acids. CDR1 is SGHTS and CDR2 is YDEGEE in the germline V gene. CDR3 DNA sequence: TGTGCCAGCAGCCCACCGAACACCCTCTATGGCTACACCTTC. It yields the protein CASSPPNTLYGYTF. The full variable domain, in which reference TRBV5-8 and TRBJ1-2 provide the parts outside the CDR3, is EAGVTQSPTHLIKTRGQQATLRCSPISGHTSVYWYQQALGLGLQFLLWYDEGEERNRGNFPPRFSGRQFPNYSSELNVNALELEDSALYLCASSPPNTLYGYTFGSGTRLTVV.

V gene TRBV5-4 combines with J gene TRBJ2-2, with 11 bases matching TRBD2. Germline loops: CDR1 SGHNT, CDR2 YYREEE (reference sequence). V shed 4 bases, J shed 8 bases, and the junction held 13 bases outside the gene matches. This CDR3 region has 17 residues. For the CDR3, the DNA is TGTGCCAGCAGCCCACCTAGCGGGGGGTCGTCGAGGGGGGAGCTGTTTTTT. Residues: CASSPPSGGSSRGELFF.

Turning to this clone: Other DNA sequences within the sample encode an identical CDR3. V is TRBV7-2 and J is TRBJ2-5; D is ambiguous. Germline V gives CDR1 SGHTA, CDR2 FQGNSA. The CDR3 sequence is 15 residues long. The V and J ends lost 5 bases and 1 base respectively, with 14 bases between them. The CDR3 region has the DNA TGTGCCAGCAGCCTGGCCTTAGCCCGCCAAGAGACCCAGTACTTC. Protein sequence: CASSLALARQETQYF.